This TCR beta chain was recovered during a study of identical twins. TCRdb re-called the 5' RACE reads with MiXCR, one entry per CDR3 protein. Of under 1 million distinct CDR3 sequences listed, roughly an eighth were seen once; the top ten hold 1.5% to 2%. These data also featured in a second study, about yellow fever vaccine responses in identical twins.

This sequence was found in a woman between 18 and 29 years old in good health. The sequenced material came from PBMCs.

CDR3 in DNA: TGCGCCAGCAGCCTCTCAGATCGTATTAATGAAAAACTGTTTTTT. Translating it yields CASSLSDRINEKLFF. The rearrangement links TRBV4-1 to TRBJ1-4; D unclear. CDR3 length equals 15 residues. Germline V lookup: CDR1 MGHRA, CDR2 YSYEKL. V lost 4 bases, J lost 4 bases, and 13 bases lay in between.